This T cell receptor (beta chain) was recorded in a study of Graves' ophthalmopathy and Graves' hyperthyroidism. RNA transcripts served as template for amplifying TCR beta CDR3 sequences. First-round RT-PCR employed HTBI primers, with a second-round multiplex PCR after it. Each CDR3 protein is one row after TCRdb ran MiXCR on the multiplex PCR reads. The sample carries some 1.1 million distinct CDR3 sequences, about two fifths recorded once. This clonotype was picked up many times. The CDR3 is 15 amino acids. Trimming removed 6 bases at V and 3 bases at J, with 21 bases between. Germline CDR1 is DFQATT and CDR2 is SNEGSKA (reference sequence).

The rearrangement links TRBV20-1 to TRBJ2-7; TRBD2 might be the D (5 bases). Sequencing was carried out using peripheral blood or thyroid tissue (not recorded which). This TCR came from an adult man with Graves' hyperthyroidism. The CDR3 sequence is CSAKQIAFFGYEQYF. The CDR3 DNA reads TGCAGTGCAAAACAAATAGCGTTTTTTGGCTACGAGCAGTACTTC.